This T cell receptor (beta chain) derives from a study of cytomegalovirus exposure and HLA in healthy donors. Vbeta (60) and Jbeta (13) primers were used in the PCR. Measured with immunoSEQ multiplex PCR; TCRdb has only the in-frame clones, and not every one. The repertoire holds 170,000 or so clones, with 80% as singletons. Per germline, CDR1 WSHSY and CDR2 SAAADI. The CDR3 length is 20 residues. Deletions cut 3 bases from V and 2 bases from J, with 26 bases between. As for this clone: The target antigen is unknown.

The study, taken as a whole, reports: Sequence variants that were highly shared formed a cluster that was likely a sequencing artifact. Reports state that TCR beta sequences accurately predicted most subjects' HLA-A and HLA-B alleles.

Source material: PBMCs. The receptor comes from a boy younger than 18 in good health and CMV-seronegative. The V gene is TRBV10-2, the J gene TRBJ1-5; perhaps TRBD1 as D (6 bases). The CDR3 loop is CASSDPLAGDLFVGNQPQHF. CDR3 in DNA: TGCGCCAGCAGTGACCCTCTGGCAGGGGATTTGTTTGTTGGCAATCAGCCCCAGCATTTT.